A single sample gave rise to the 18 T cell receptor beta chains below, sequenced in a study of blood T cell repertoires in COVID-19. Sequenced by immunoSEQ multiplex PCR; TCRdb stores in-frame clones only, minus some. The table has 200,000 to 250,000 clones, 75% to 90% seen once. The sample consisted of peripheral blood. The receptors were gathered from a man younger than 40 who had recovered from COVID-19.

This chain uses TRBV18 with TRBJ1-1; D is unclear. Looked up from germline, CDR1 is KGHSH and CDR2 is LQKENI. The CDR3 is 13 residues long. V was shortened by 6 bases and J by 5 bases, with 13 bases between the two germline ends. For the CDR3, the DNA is TGTGCCAGCTCCCAAGAGGTGAGGACTGAAGCTTTCTTT. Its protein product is CASSQEVRTEAFF. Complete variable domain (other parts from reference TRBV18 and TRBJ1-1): NAGVMQNPRHLVRRRGQEARLRCSPMKGHSHVYWYRQLPEEGLKFMVYLQKENIIDESGMPKERFSAEFPKEGPSILRIQQVVRGDSAAYFCASSQEVRTEAFFGQGTRLTVV.

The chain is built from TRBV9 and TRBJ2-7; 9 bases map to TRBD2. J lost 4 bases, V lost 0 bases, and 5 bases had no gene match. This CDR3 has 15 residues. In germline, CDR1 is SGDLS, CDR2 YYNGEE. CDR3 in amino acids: CASSVGYSGGYEQYF. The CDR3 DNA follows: TGTGCCAGCAGCGTAGGGTATAGCGGGGGATACGAGCAGTACTTC.

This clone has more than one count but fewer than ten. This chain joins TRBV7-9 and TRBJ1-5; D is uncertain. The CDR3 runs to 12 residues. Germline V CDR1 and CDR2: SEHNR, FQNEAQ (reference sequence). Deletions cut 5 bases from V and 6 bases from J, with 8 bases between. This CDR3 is CASSPTGQPQHF. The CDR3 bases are TGTGCCAGCAGCCCAACGGGTCAGCCCCAGCATTTT.

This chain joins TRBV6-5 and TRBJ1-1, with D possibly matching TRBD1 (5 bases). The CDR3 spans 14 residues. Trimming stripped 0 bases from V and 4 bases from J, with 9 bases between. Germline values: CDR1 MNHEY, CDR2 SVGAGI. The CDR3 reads CASSYSGRGTEAFF. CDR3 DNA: TGTGCCAGCAGTTACTCTGGGAGGGGCACTGAAGCTTTCTTT.

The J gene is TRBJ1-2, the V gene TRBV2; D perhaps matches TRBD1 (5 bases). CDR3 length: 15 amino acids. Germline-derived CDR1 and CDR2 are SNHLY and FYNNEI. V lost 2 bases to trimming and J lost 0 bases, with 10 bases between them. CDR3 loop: CASSESWGANYGYTF. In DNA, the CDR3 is TGTGCCAGCAGTGAATCTTGGGGGGCTAACTATGGCTACACCTTC.

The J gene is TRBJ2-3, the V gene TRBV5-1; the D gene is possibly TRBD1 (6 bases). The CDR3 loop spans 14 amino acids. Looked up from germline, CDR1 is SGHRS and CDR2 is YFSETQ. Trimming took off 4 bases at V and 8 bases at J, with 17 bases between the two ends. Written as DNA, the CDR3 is TGCGCCAGCAGCGTAAACACAGGGCAGGGTACGCAGTATTTT. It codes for CASSVNTGQGTQYF.

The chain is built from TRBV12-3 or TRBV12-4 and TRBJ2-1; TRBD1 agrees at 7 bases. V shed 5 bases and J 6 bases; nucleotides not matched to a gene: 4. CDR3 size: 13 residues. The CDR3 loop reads CASSPRQGNEQFF. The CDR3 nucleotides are TGTGCCAGCAGTCCCAGACAGGGCAATGAGCAGTTCTTC.

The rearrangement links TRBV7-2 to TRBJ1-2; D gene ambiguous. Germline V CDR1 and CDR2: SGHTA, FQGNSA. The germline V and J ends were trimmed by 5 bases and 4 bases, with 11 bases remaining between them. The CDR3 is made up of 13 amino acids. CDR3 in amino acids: CASSPPAVYGYTF. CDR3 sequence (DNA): TGTGCCAGCAGCCCCCCGGCGGTCTATGGCTACACCTTC.

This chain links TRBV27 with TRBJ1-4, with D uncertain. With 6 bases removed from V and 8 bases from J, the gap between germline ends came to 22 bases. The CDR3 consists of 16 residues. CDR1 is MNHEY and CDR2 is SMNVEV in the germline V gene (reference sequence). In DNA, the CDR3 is TGTGCCAGCAGGTTGGAAAGCGGGCTCTCTGGGGAAAAACTGTTTTTT. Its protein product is CASRLESGLSGEKLFF.

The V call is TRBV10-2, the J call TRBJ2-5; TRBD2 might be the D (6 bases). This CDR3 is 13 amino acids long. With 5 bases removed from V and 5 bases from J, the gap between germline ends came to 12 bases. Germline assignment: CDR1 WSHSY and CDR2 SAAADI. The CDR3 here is CASSTSKWETQYF. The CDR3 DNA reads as TGCGCCAGCAGTACTAGCAAGTGGGAGACCCAGTACTTC.

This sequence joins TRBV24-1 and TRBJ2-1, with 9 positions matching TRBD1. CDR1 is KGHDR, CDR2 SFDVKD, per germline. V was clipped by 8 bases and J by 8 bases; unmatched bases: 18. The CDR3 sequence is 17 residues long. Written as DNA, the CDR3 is TGTGCCACCATTGGGACAGGGCTGGCCTCAGAGTCTTATGAGCAGTTCTTC. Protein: CATIGTGLASESYEQFF.

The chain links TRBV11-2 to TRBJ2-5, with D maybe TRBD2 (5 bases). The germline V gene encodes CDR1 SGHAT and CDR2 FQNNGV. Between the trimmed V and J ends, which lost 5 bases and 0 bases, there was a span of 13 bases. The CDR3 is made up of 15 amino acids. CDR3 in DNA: TGTGCCAGCAGCCCCGTGTCGGGGAACCAAGAGACCCAGTACTTC. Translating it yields CASSPVSGNQETQYF. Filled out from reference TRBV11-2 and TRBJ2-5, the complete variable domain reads EAGVAQSPRYKIIEKRQSVAFWCNPISGHATLYWYQQILGQGPKLLIQFQNNGVVDDSQLPKDRFSAERLKGVDSTLKIQPAKLEDSAVYLCASSPVSGNQETQYFGPGTRLLVL.

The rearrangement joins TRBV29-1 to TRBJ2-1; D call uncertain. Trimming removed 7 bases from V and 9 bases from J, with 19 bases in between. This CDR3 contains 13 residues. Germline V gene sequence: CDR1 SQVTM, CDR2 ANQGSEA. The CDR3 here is CSALTLTVGEQFF. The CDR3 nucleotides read TGCAGCGCTCTGACACTCACGGTAGGTGAGCAGTTCTTC.

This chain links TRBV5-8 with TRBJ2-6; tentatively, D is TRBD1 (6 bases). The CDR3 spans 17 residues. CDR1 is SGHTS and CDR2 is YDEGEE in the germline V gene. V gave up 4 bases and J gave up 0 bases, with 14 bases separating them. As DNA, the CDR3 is TGTGCCAGCAGCCCGGACAGACCTCGCTCTGGGGCCAACGTCCTGACTTTC. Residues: CASSPDRPRSGANVLTF.

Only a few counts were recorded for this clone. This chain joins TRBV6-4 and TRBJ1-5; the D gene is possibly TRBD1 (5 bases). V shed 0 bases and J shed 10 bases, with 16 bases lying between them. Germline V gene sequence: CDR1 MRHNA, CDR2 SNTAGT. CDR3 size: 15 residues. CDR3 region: CASSDSPLGGGPQHF. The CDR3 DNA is TGTGCCAGCAGTGACTCCCCCCTCGGGGGGGGACCCCAGCATTTT.

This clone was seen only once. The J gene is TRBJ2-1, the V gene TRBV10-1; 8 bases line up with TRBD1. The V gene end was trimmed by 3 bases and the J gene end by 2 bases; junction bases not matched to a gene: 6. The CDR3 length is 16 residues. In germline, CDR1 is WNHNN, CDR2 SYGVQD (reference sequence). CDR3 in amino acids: CASSDTGTGTYNEQFF. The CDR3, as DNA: TGCGCCAGCAGTGATACAGGGACAGGCACCTACAATGAGCAGTTCTTC.

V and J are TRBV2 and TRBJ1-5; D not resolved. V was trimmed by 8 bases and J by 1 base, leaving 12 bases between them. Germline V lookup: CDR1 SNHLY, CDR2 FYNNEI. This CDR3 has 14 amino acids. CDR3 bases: TGTGCCAGCCGGGAGCTTACAAGCAATCAGCCCCAGCATTTT. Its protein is CASRELTSNQPQHF.

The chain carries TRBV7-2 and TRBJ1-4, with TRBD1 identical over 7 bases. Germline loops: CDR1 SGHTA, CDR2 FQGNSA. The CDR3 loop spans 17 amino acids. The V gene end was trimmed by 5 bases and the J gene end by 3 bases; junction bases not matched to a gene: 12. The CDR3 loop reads CASSPSGPTGANEKLFF. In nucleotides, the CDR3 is TGTGCCAGCAGCCCATCAGGGCCAACAGGGGCTAATGAAAAACTGTTTTTT.